These T cell receptor beta chains were read from a single sample in a study of blood T cell repertoires in COVID-19. Data came from immunoSEQ multiplex PCR; TCRdb stores just in-frame clones and leaves some out. The sample has 55,000 to 80,000 clones, roughly 90% seen once. The sequenced sample consisted of peripheral blood. The receptor set was obtained from a woman aged 55-75 years with acute or convalescent COVID-19. Each CDR3 is given with its conserved first and last residue. The order of the fields is CDR3 protein, CDR3 DNA, clone size, D gene, CDR3 length, V gene, J gene. A D gene is named only where the DNA matches it firmly. Clone size is not always given. Where it is, it says once, few, many or a class for expanded clones.

CDR3aa: CASKGNAGANVLTF
CDR3nt: TGTGCCAGTAAGGGGAATGCCGGGGCCAACGTCCTGACTTTC
abundance: NA
d_gene: NA
len: 14
v_gene: TRBV19
j_gene: TRBJ2-6

CDR3aa: CASSEIQGDTGELFF
CDR3nt: TGTGCCAGCAGTGAAATACAGGGCGACACCGGGGAGCTGTTTTTT
abundance: NA
d_gene: NA
len: 15
v_gene: TRBV2
j_gene: TRBJ2-2

CDR3aa: CASSLITGNSPLHF
CDR3nt: TGTGCCAGCAGTTTAATAACAGGCAATTCACCTCTCCACTTT
abundance: NA
d_gene: NA
len: 14
v_gene: TRBV28
j_gene: TRBJ1-6

CDR3aa: CASSETQGPGYTF
CDR3nt: TGCGCCAGCAGCGAAACACAGGGCCCTGGCTACACCTTC
abundance: once
d_gene: NA
len: 13
v_gene: TRBV5-1
j_gene: TRBJ1-2

CDR3aa: CASSSWGDREMFGYTF
CDR3nt: TGTGCCAGCAGCTCCTGGGGTGACAGGGAGATGTTTGGCTACACCTTC
abundance: NA
d_gene: TRBD1
len: 16
v_gene: TRBV5-6
j_gene: TRBJ1-2

CDR3aa: CASSVARSWGNTIYF
CDR3nt: TGTGCCAGCAGCGTAGCACGGTCCTGGGGAAACACCATATATTTT
abundance: NA
d_gene: NA
len: 15
v_gene: TRBV9
j_gene: TRBJ1-3

CDR3aa: CASSDQGTYGYTF
CDR3nt: TGTGCCAGCAGTGACCAGGGGACCTATGGCTACACCTTC
abundance: NA
d_gene: NA
len: 13
v_gene: TRBV6-1
j_gene: TRBJ1-2

CDR3aa: CASSAGQGDEQFF
CDR3nt: TGTGCCAGCTCAGCAGGACAGGGCGATGAGCAGTTCTTC
abundance: NA
d_gene: TRBD1
len: 13
v_gene: TRBV18
j_gene: TRBJ2-1

CDR3aa: CASSEGQVSYNEQFF
CDR3nt: TGTGCCAGCAGTGAAGGTCAGGTTTCCTACAATGAGCAGTTCTTC
abundance: NA
d_gene: NA
len: 15
v_gene: TRBV2
j_gene: TRBJ2-1

CDR3aa: CASSPSDSGYGYTF
CDR3nt: TGTGCCAGCAGTCCCTCGGATTCGGGTTATGGCTACACCTTC
abundance: NA
d_gene: NA
len: 14
v_gene: TRBV6-5
j_gene: TRBJ1-2

CDR3aa: CASSQWTLNEQFF
CDR3nt: TGCGCCAGCAGTCAATGGACTCTCAATGAGCAGTTCTTC
abundance: NA
d_gene: NA
len: 13
v_gene: TRBV23-1
j_gene: TRBJ2-1

CDR3aa: CASSLSRVDTQYF
CDR3nt: TGTGCCAGCAGTTTATCACGCGTAGATACGCAGTATTTT
abundance: NA
d_gene: NA
len: 13
v_gene: TRBV27
j_gene: TRBJ2-3

CDR3aa: CASSPLQGAGTEAFF
CDR3nt: TGTGCCAGCTCACCCCTACAGGGGGCTGGAACTGAAGCTTTCTTT
abundance: NA
d_gene: TRBD1
len: 15
v_gene: TRBV18
j_gene: TRBJ1-1

CDR3aa: CASSEAGTGGPNYGYTF
CDR3nt: TGTGCCAGCAGTGAGGCCGGGACAGGGGGCCCTAACTATGGCTACACCTTC
abundance: NA
d_gene: TRBD1
len: 17
v_gene: TRBV25-1
j_gene: TRBJ1-2

CDR3aa: CASSPTDREGTDTQYF
CDR3nt: TGTGCCAGCAGCCCCACGGACAGGGAGGGGACAGATACGCAGTATTTT
abundance: NA
d_gene: NA
len: 16
v_gene: TRBV9
j_gene: TRBJ2-3

CDR3aa: CASSRGGTNEKLFF
CDR3nt: TGTGCCAGCAGTAGGGGTGGAACTAATGAAAAACTGTTTTTT
abundance: NA
d_gene: NA
len: 14
v_gene: TRBV7-2
j_gene: TRBJ1-4

CDR3aa: CASRDRAHNSPLHF
CDR3nt: TGTGCCAGCAGGGACAGGGCCCATAATTCACCCCTCCACTTT
abundance: once
d_gene: TRBD1
len: 14
v_gene: TRBV6-5
j_gene: TRBJ1-6

CDR3aa: CASSDGQGHGYTF
CDR3nt: TGTGCCAGCAGTGACGGACAGGGCCATGGCTACACCTTC
abundance: NA
d_gene: TRBD1
len: 13
v_gene: TRBV6-2/TRBV6-3
j_gene: TRBJ1-2

CDR3aa: CASSGSTGRDEQFF
CDR3nt: TGTGCCAGCAGCGGTTCAACAGGGAGGGATGAGCAGTTCTTC
abundance: NA
d_gene: NA
len: 14
v_gene: TRBV9
j_gene: TRBJ2-1

CDR3aa: CASSSVWTSLIPYGYTF
CDR3nt: TGTGCCAGCAGTTCCGTCTGGACAAGTTTAATTCCCTATGGCTACACCTTC
abundance: NA
d_gene: NA
len: 17
v_gene: TRBV27
j_gene: TRBJ1-2

CDR3aa: CASSRTGTEGRDQYF
CDR3nt: TGTGCCAGCAGTAGAACCGGGACAGAAGGGAGAGACCAGTACTTC
abundance: NA
d_gene: TRBD1
len: 15
v_gene: TRBV6-5
j_gene: TRBJ2-5

CDR3aa: CASSLWGGTYNSPLHF
CDR3nt: TGTGCCAGCAGCTTGTGGGGGGGCACCTATAATTCACCCCTCCACTTT
abundance: NA
d_gene: NA
len: 16
v_gene: TRBV5-4
j_gene: TRBJ1-6

CDR3aa: CASSQEGLGDWGTDTQYF
CDR3nt: TGCGCCAGCAGCCAGGAAGGGCTCGGGGACTGGGGCACAGATACGCAGTATTTT
abundance: NA
d_gene: NA
len: 18
v_gene: TRBV4-1
j_gene: TRBJ2-3

CDR3aa: CASSDRQYQETQYF
CDR3nt: TGTGCCAGCAGCGATCGACAGTACCAAGAGACCCAGTACTTC
abundance: NA
d_gene: NA
len: 14
v_gene: TRBV7-9
j_gene: TRBJ2-5

CDR3aa: CASSQDTGTGISFF
CDR3nt: TGCGCCAGCAGCCAAGATACAGGAACTGGTATTTCTTTCTTT
abundance: once
d_gene: NA
len: 14
v_gene: TRBV4-3
j_gene: TRBJ1-1

CDR3aa: CASSQEGEVYTF
CDR3nt: TGTGCCAGCAGCCAAGAGGGGGAGGTCTACACCTTC
abundance: NA
d_gene: NA
len: 12
v_gene: TRBV3-1/TRBV3-2
j_gene: TRBJ1-2

CDR3aa: CASSPTTWTDTQYF
CDR3nt: TGTGCCAGCAGCCCGACTACCTGGACGGATACGCAGTATTTT
abundance: NA
d_gene: NA
len: 14
v_gene: TRBV7-2
j_gene: TRBJ2-3

CDR3aa: CASSPSGGQETQYF
CDR3nt: TGCGCCAGCAGCCCCTCGGGTGGCCAAGAGACCCAGTACTTC
abundance: NA
d_gene: NA
len: 14
v_gene: TRBV5-1
j_gene: TRBJ2-5

CDR3aa: CASSPMDGGNTEAFF
CDR3nt: TGTGCCAGCTCACCAATGGACGGGGGTAACACTGAAGCTTTCTTT
abundance: NA
d_gene: NA
len: 15
v_gene: TRBV18
j_gene: TRBJ1-1

CDR3aa: CASSSTSTNTGELFF
CDR3nt: TGCGCCAGCAGCTCCACTAGCACGAACACCGGGGAGCTGTTTTTT
abundance: once
d_gene: NA
len: 15
v_gene: TRBV5-1
j_gene: TRBJ2-2

CDR3aa: CASSREGNSPLHF
CDR3nt: TGCGCCAGCAGCAGGGAGGGGAATTCACCCCTCCACTTT
abundance: once
d_gene: NA
len: 13
v_gene: TRBV5-1
j_gene: TRBJ1-6

CDR3aa: CASSYEGGADTQYF
CDR3nt: TGTGCCAGCAGTTACGAGGGAGGGGCGGATACGCAGTATTTT
abundance: NA
d_gene: TRBD2
len: 14
v_gene: TRBV6-5
j_gene: TRBJ2-3

CDR3aa: CASSQRGEKLFF
CDR3nt: TGTGCCAGCAGCCAACGAGGTGAAAAACTGTTTTTT
abundance: NA
d_gene: NA
len: 12
v_gene: TRBV3-1/TRBV3-2
j_gene: TRBJ1-4

CDR3aa: CASSLVWEEAFF
CDR3nt: TGTGCCAGCAGCTTAGTGTGGGAGGAAGCTTTCTTT
abundance: NA
d_gene: NA
len: 12
v_gene: TRBV7-2
j_gene: TRBJ1-1

CDR3aa: CASSLAFAGKQETQYF
CDR3nt: TGCGCCAGCAGCTTGGCCTTTGCAGGGAAACAAGAGACCCAGTACTTC
abundance: NA
d_gene: NA
len: 16
v_gene: TRBV5-1
j_gene: TRBJ2-5

CDR3aa: CASSIGTPSYNEQFF
CDR3nt: TGTGCCAGTAGTATAGGGACTCCTTCATACAATGAGCAGTTCTTC
abundance: NA
d_gene: NA
len: 15
v_gene: TRBV19
j_gene: TRBJ2-1

CDR3aa: CASSLAGGMYTEAFF
CDR3nt: TGTGCCAGCAGCTTGGCTGGGGGCATGTACACTGAAGCTTTCTTT
abundance: NA
d_gene: NA
len: 15
v_gene: TRBV5-4
j_gene: TRBJ1-1

CDR3aa: CASSKTGGTEAFF
CDR3nt: TGTGCCAGCAGCAAAACAGGGGGCACTGAAGCTTTCTTT
abundance: NA
d_gene: TRBD1
len: 13
v_gene: TRBV13
j_gene: TRBJ1-1

CDR3aa: CASSPPGHLNTGELFF
CDR3nt: TGCGCCAGCAGCCCCCCGGGACACCTAAACACCGGGGAGCTGTTTTTT
abundance: once
d_gene: NA
len: 16
v_gene: TRBV5-1
j_gene: TRBJ2-2

CDR3aa: CAWSGQLDSPLHF
CDR3nt: TGTGCCTGGAGTGGTCAGCTAGATTCACCCCTCCACTTT
abundance: NA
d_gene: NA
len: 13
v_gene: TRBV30
j_gene: TRBJ1-6

CDR3aa: CASSQDSGKGNTIYF
CDR3nt: TGTGCCAGCAGCCAAGATTCAGGGAAAGGAAACACCATATATTTT
abundance: NA
d_gene: NA
len: 15
v_gene: TRBV14
j_gene: TRBJ1-3

CDR3aa: CASSNQGVGELFF
CDR3nt: TGTGCCAGCAGTAACCAAGGGGTTGGGGAGCTGTTTTTT
abundance: NA
d_gene: NA
len: 13
v_gene: TRBV12-3/TRBV12-4
j_gene: TRBJ2-2

CDR3aa: CATKTSTGPSTDTQYF
CDR3nt: TGCGCCACTAAGACGTCGACAGGGCCTAGCACAGATACGCAGTATTTT
abundance: NA
d_gene: TRBD1
len: 16
v_gene: TRBV5-1
j_gene: TRBJ2-3

CDR3aa: CSVTQTGGTEAFF
CDR3nt: TGCAGCGTTACCCAGACAGGGGGCACTGAAGCTTTCTTT
abundance: NA
d_gene: TRBD1
len: 13
v_gene: TRBV29-1
j_gene: TRBJ1-1

CDR3aa: CASSLGSGSYNEQFF
CDR3nt: TGTGCCAGCAGTTTAGGGTCAGGCTCCTACAATGAGCAGTTCTTC
abundance: NA
d_gene: NA
len: 15
v_gene: TRBV13
j_gene: TRBJ2-1

CDR3aa: CASSLGPSLTPSTDTQYF
CDR3nt: TGCGCCAGCAGCTTGGGCCCTTCACTAACCCCTAGCACAGATACGCAGTATTTT
abundance: NA
d_gene: NA
len: 18
v_gene: TRBV5-1
j_gene: TRBJ2-3

CDR3aa: CASSPRGQGEFGAFF
CDR3nt: TGTGCCAGCTCACCGAGGGGACAGGGAGAATTTGGAGCTTTCTTT
abundance: NA
d_gene: TRBD1
len: 15
v_gene: TRBV18
j_gene: TRBJ1-1

CDR3aa: CASSWGLATETQYF
CDR3nt: TGTGCCAGCAGTTGGGGACTAGCGACAGAGACCCAGTACTTC
abundance: NA
d_gene: TRBD2
len: 14
v_gene: TRBV6-5
j_gene: TRBJ2-5

CDR3aa: CAWGQGNQPQHF
CDR3nt: TGTGCCTGGGGACAGGGCAATCAGCCCCAGCATTTT
abundance: NA
d_gene: TRBD1
len: 12
v_gene: TRBV30
j_gene: TRBJ1-5

CDR3aa: CSVTLTGTGQPQHF
CDR3nt: TGCAGCGTAACCCTCACAGGGACGGGTCAGCCCCAGCATTTT
abundance: NA
d_gene: NA
len: 14
v_gene: TRBV29-1
j_gene: TRBJ1-5

CDR3aa: CASRLRGQNTEAFF
CDR3nt: TGTGCCAGCAGGCTCAGGGGGCAAAACACTGAAGCTTTCTTT
abundance: NA
d_gene: TRBD1
len: 14
v_gene: TRBV6-5
j_gene: TRBJ1-1

CDR3aa: CASRGQHTEAFF
CDR3nt: TGTGCCAGCAGAGGACAGCACACTGAAGCTTTCTTT
abundance: many
d_gene: NA
len: 12
v_gene: TRBV28
j_gene: TRBJ1-1

CDR3aa: CASRPDRGNTGELFF
CDR3nt: TGTGCCAGCAGGCCCGACAGGGGGAACACCGGGGAGCTGTTTTTT
abundance: NA
d_gene: TRBD1
len: 15
v_gene: TRBV6-5
j_gene: TRBJ2-2

CDR3aa: CASSPTGSNQPQHF
CDR3nt: TGTGCCAGCAGTCCGACAGGCAGCAATCAGCCCCAGCATTTT
abundance: NA
d_gene: NA
len: 14
v_gene: TRBV28
j_gene: TRBJ1-5

CDR3aa: CASSERRGGNGETQYF
CDR3nt: TGTGCCAGCAGTGAAAGGCGGGGGGGCAACGGGGAGACCCAGTACTTC
abundance: NA
d_gene: TRBD2
len: 16
v_gene: TRBV25-1
j_gene: TRBJ2-5

CDR3aa: CASRKTGAYGYTF
CDR3nt: TGTGCCAGCAGAAAGACAGGGGCCTATGGCTACACCTTC
abundance: NA
d_gene: TRBD1
len: 13
v_gene: TRBV6-5
j_gene: TRBJ1-2

CDR3aa: CASSGDPFGEQFF
CDR3nt: TGTGCCAGTAGCGGGGACCCCTTCGGGGAGCAGTTCTTC
abundance: NA
d_gene: TRBD2
len: 13
v_gene: TRBV12-3/TRBV12-4
j_gene: TRBJ2-1

CDR3aa: CASSPQISEETQYF
CDR3nt: TGTGCCAGCTCACCACAGATCTCGGAAGAGACCCAGTACTTC
abundance: once
d_gene: NA
len: 14
v_gene: TRBV18
j_gene: TRBJ2-5

CDR3aa: CASSLQGARQPQHF
CDR3nt: TGTGCCAGCAGTTTGCAGGGGGCGAGGCAGCCCCAGCATTTT
abundance: NA
d_gene: TRBD1
len: 14
v_gene: TRBV28
j_gene: TRBJ1-5